The sequence of this T cell receptor beta chain was determined in a study of OX40 agonist ivuxolimab in advanced cancers. Looking at the study overall: Checkpoint inhibitors had been given previously to 35% to 50% of patients.

A single count supports this clone. CDR3 length equals 13 residues. CDR1 is MNHNS and CDR2 is SASEGT in the germline V gene. The repertoire was sequenced with immunoSEQ multiplex PCR; TCRdb's copy has only in-frame clones and lacks some. The sample includes roughly 55,000 clones, around 85% of them seen just once. The receptor was derived from an adult with an advanced solid tumor such as melanoma, head and neck, liver or kidney cancer. This specimen was CD4+ or CD8+ T cells sorted from blood, taken in a trial of the OX40 agonist ivuxolimab. V and J are TRBV6-1 and TRBJ2-5, with D uncertain. Judging by the DNA end, TRBJ2-7 fits better; the J call may be wrong. CDR3 nucleotide sequence: TGTGCCAGCAGGGGTTTGGACTCCTACGAGCAGTACTTC. Translating gives CASRGLDSYEQYF.